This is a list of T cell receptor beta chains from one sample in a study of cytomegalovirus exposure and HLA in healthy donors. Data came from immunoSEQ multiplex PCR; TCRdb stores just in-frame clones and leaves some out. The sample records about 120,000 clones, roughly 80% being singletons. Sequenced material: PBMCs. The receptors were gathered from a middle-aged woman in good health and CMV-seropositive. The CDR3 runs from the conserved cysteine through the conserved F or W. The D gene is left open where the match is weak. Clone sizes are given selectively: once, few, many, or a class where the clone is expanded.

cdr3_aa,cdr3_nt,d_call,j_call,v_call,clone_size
CASSLDLAGWFF,TGTGCCAGCAGCTTAGATCTAGCGGGATGGTTCTTC,TRBD2,TRBJ2-1,TRBV7-2,.
CASSQAVSGANVLTF,TGTGCCAGCAGCCAAGCGGTCTCTGGGGCCAACGTCCTGACTTTC,.,TRBJ2-6,TRBV4-2,.
CASSSRDKSYEQYF,TGCGCCAGCAGCTCCAGGGACAAATCCTACGAGCAGTACTTC,.,TRBJ2-7,TRBV5-1,.
CASSSLVLGEEANVLTF,TGTGCCAGCAGTTCTCTTGTCCTTGGGGAGGAAGCCAACGTCCTGACTTTC,.,TRBJ2-6,TRBV7-9,few
CASSLSGYTGELFF,TGTGCCAGCAGCTTGTCGGGGTACACCGGGGAGCTGTTTTTT,.,TRBJ2-2,TRBV5-6,.
CASSQDAPGQGRGSYEQYF,TGTGCCAGCAGCCAAGATGCCCCCGGACAGGGAAGAGGCTCCTACGAGCAGTACTTC,TRBD1,TRBJ2-7,TRBV4-2,.
CASSEWGVKEADTQYF,TGTGCCAGCAGTGAATGGGGGGTGAAGGAAGCAGATACGCAGTATTTT,.,TRBJ2-3,TRBV6-1,.
CAPPIQCNYGYTF,TGTGCCCCGCCCATACAGTGCAACTATGGCTACACCTTC,.,TRBJ1-2,TRBV27,few
CASSPEGALGYEQYF,TGCGCCAGCAGCCCCGAGGGCGCCTTAGGGTACGAGCAGTACTTC,.,TRBJ2-7,TRBV4-1,.
CASSVDRVGEQYF,TGTGCCAGCAGTGTAGACAGGGTAGGCGAGCAGTACTTC,TRBD1,TRBJ2-7,TRBV6-1,.
CASSTFGLSYTF,TGTGCCAGCAGTACCTTCGGTCTGAGCTACACCTTC,.,TRBJ1-2,TRBV27,.
CASGGGSGRSDTQYF,TGTGCCAGCGGGGGAGGGAGCGGGAGATCAGATACGCAGTATTTT,TRBD2,TRBJ2-3,TRBV2,.
CASSPSGRGLSGNTIYF,TGTGCCAGCAGCCCATCGGGGAGGGGACTCTCTGGAAACACCATATATTTT,.,TRBJ1-3,TRBV7-9,.
CASSLGRAETQYF,TGTGCCAGCAGCTTGGGCAGGGCGGAGACCCAGTACTTC,.,TRBJ2-5,TRBV5-4,.
CASRPQGNQPQHF,TGTGCCAGTAGACCTCAGGGGAATCAGCCCCAGCATTTT,.,TRBJ1-5,TRBV6-1,few